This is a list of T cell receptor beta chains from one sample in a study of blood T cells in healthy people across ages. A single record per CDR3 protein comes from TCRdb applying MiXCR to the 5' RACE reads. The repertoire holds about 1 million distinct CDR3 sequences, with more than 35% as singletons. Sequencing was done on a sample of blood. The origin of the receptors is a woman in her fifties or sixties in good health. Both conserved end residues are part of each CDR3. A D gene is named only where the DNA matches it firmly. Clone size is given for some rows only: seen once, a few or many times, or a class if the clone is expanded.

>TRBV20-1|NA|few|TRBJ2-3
TGCAGTGCGGCTGGAGATACGCAGTATTTT
CSAAGDTQYF
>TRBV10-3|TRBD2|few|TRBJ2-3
TGTGCCATCAGTGAGAGCGGGACGAATACGCAGTATTTT
CAISESGTNTQYF
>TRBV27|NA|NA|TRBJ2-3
TGTGCCAGCAGTTTATTTAGGGGGTACATCACAGATACGCAGTATTTT
CASSLFRGYITDTQYF
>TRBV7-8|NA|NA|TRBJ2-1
TGTGCCAGCAGCTTAGGCACAGGGTTCTACAATGAGCGGTACTTC
CASSLGTGFYNERYF
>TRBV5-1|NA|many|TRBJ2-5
TGCGCCAGCAGCTCCCGGGAAGAGACCCAGTACTTC
CASSSREETQYF
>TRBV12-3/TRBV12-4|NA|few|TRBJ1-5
TGTGCCAGCAGTCCCCGGGGGCCTAATAGCAATCAGCCCCAGCATTTT
CASSPRGPNSNQPQHF
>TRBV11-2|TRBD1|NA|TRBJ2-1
TGTGCCAGCAGCTTAGATCGGGGACAGTACAATGAGCAGTTCTTC
CASSLDRGQYNEQFF
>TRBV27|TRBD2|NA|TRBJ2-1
TGTGCCAGCAGCTCATACGACCCCCGGCGGGAGGCCTACAATGAGCAGTTCTTC
CASSSYDPRREAYNEQFF
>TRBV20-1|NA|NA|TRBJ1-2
TGCAGTGCTCCCGCGAGAAAACAGAAAAACTATGGCTACACCTTC
CSAPARKQKNYGYTF
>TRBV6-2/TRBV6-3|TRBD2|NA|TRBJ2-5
TGTGCCAGCAGCCCCCTCATGAGCGGGGTTTTTCAAGAGACCCAGTACTTC
CASSPLMSGVFQETQYF
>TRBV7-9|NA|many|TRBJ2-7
TGTGCCAGCAGTCCGGACCCCTACGAGCAGTACTTC
CASSPDPYEQYF
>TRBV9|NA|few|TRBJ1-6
TGTGCCAGCAGCACTCAACTTTCACCCCTCCACTTT
CASSTQLSPLHF
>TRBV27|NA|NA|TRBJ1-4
TGTGCCAGCCGGCCCCTGAATAGTGAAAAACTGTTTTTT
CASRPLNSEKLFF
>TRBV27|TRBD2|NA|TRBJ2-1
TGTGCCAGCAGCCCGAGCGGGAGCTTCTACAATGAGCAGTTCTTC
CASSPSGSFYNEQFF
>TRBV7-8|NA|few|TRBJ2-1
TGTGCCAGCAGCTTAATGCCGGTGGCCAATGAGCAGTTCTTC
CASSLMPVANEQFF
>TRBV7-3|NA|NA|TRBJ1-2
TGTGCCAGCAGCACCGGACTGGATGGCTGCACCTTC
CASSTGLDGCTF
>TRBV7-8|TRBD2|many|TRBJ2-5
TGTGCCAGCAGCCCTAGCGGGAGAGGGGCCCAAGAGACCCAGTACTTC
CASSPSGRGAQETQYF
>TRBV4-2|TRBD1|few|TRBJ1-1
TGTGCCAGCAGCCTGCGGGACAGAAACCCTGAAGCTTTCTTT
CASSLRDRNPEAFF
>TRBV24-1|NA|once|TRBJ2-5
TGTGCCGCCAGTGATTCGTCTCGAGGGGGAGAGACCCAGTACTTC
CAASDSSRGGETQYF
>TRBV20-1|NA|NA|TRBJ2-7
TGCAGTGCTAGACCCCCGAACCACTACGAGCAGTACTTC
CSARPPNHYEQYF
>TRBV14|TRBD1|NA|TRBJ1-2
TGTGCCAGCAGCAGGGAAGGGGGCATTGGTGGCTACACCTTC
CASSREGGIGGYTF
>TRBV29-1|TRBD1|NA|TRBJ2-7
TGCAGCGCCGGGGACAGGGGTAACTACAATGAGCAGTACTTC
CSAGDRGNYNEQYF
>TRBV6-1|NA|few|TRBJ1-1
TGTGCCAGCACCCCCCGATTGGACACTGAAGCTTTCTTT
CASTPRLDTEAFF